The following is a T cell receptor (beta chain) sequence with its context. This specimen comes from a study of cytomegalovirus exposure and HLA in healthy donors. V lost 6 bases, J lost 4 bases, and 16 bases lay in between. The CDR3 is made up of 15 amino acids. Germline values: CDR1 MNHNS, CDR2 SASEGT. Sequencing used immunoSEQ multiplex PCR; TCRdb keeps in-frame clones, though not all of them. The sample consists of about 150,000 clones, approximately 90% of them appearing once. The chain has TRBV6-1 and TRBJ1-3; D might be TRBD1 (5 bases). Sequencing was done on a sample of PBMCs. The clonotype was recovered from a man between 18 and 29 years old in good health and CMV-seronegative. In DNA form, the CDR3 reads TGTGCCAGCAGCAAAACAGGATTACAAGGAAACACCATATATTTT. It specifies CASSKTGLQGNTIYF.